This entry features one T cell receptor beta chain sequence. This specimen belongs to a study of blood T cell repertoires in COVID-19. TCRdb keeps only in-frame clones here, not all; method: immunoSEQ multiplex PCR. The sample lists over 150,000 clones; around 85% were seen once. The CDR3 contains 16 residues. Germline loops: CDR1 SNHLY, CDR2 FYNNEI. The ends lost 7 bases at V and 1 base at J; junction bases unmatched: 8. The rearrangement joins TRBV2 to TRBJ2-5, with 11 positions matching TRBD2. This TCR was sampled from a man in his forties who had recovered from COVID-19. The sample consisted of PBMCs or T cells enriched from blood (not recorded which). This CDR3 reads CASNLDSGRVQETQYF. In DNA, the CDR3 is TGTGCCAGCAACCTGGATAGCGGGAGGGTCCAAGAGACCCAGTACTTC.